These 21 T cell receptor beta chains came from one sample sequenced in a study of shared clonotypes between healthy human individuals. Method: immunoSEQ multiplex PCR; TCRdb's copy keeps in-frame clones and lacks some. The repertoire holds 2 million to 2.5 million clones, with roughly 94% as singletons. Input material: naive CD4+ T cells sorted from blood. Specified subset: CD45RA+ positively selected. All receptors come from a man between 18 and 29 years old in good health.

The chain carries TRBV5-4 and TRBJ2-5; D unclear. CDR3 length equals 15 residues. V lost 0 bases to trimming and J lost 0 bases, with 9 bases between them. Germline V gene data show CDR1 as SGHNT and CDR2 as YYREEE (reference sequence). As DNA, the CDR3 is TGTGCCAGCAGCTTGGACCGACTGTACCAAGAGACCCAGTACTTC. Its translation: CASSLDRLYQETQYF. Full variable domain (missing parts from reference TRBV5-4 and TRBJ2-5): ETGVTQSPTHLIKTRGQQVTLRCSSQSGHNTVSWYQQALGQGPQFIFQYYREEENGRGNFPPRFSGLQFPNYSSELNVNALELDDSALYLCASSLDRLYQETQYFGPGTRLLVL.

This clone was recorded once. The rearrangement links TRBV4-3 to TRBJ2-2; D is unresolved. From germline, CDR1 is LGHNA and CDR2 YSLEER. The germline V and J ends were trimmed by 8 bases and 5 bases, with 18 bases remaining between them. This CDR3 is 15 amino acids long. The CDR3 sequence: CASGPSTHGTGELFF. The CDR3 DNA follows: TGCGCCAGCGGACCCTCCACCCATGGGACCGGGGAGCTGTTTTTT.

This chain uses TRBV9 with TRBJ2-7; possible D gene TRBD1, 6 bases. The CDR3 is 15 residues long. Trimming took 0 bases from V and 2 from J, leaving 12 bases between them. Germline CDR1 reads SGDLS; CDR2 reads YYNGEE. The CDR3 sequence: CASSVAPQGTYEQYF. The CDR3 region has the DNA TGTGCCAGCAGCGTAGCCCCCCAGGGGACCTACGAGCAGTACTTC.

The genes are TRBV7-9 and TRBJ2-1, with D perhaps matching TRBD2 (6 bases). Trimming left V 0 bases short and J 6 bases short, with 12 bases between. The CDR3 totals 15 residues. The germline V gene encodes CDR1 SEHNR and CDR2 FQNEAQ (reference sequence). The CDR3 nucleotides read TGTGCCAGCAGCTTAGCGACTAGAACAGTCAATGAGCAGTTCTTC. Protein sequence: CASSLATRTVNEQFF.

This clone was observed many times. This chain joins TRBV25-1 and TRBJ1-6; TRBD1 aligns across 9 bases. Per the germline V gene, CDR1 is MGHDK and CDR2 is SYGVNS. With V trimmed by 5 bases and J by 10 bases, 6 bases remained unmatched. This CDR3 has 14 amino acids. As DNA, the CDR3 is TGTGCCAGCAGTCCGGGACAGGGACGATCACCCCTCCACTTT. Amino acid sequence: CASSPGQGRSPLHF. Supplemented by reference TRBV25-1 and TRBJ1-6, the full variable domain reads EADIYQTPRYLVIGTGKKITLECSQTMGHDKMYWYQQDPGMELHLIHYSYGVNSTEKGDLSSESTVSRIRTEHFPLTLESARPSHTSQYLCASSPGQGRSPLHFGNGTRLTVT.

The chain employs TRBV4-1 and TRBJ2-1; 10 positions agree with TRBD2. The CDR3 consists of 16 residues. V lost 3 bases, J lost 3 bases, and 5 bases stayed unmatched. CDR1 MGHRA and CDR2 YSYEKL come from the germline V gene. The CDR3 reads CASSHPTSGNYNEQFF. The CDR3 DNA is TGCGCCAGCAGCCACCCCACTAGCGGGAACTACAATGAGCAGTTCTTC.

The gene calls are TRBV19 and TRBJ2-1; TRBD2 matches 7 bases. V gave up 3 bases and J gave up 5 bases; unmatched junction bases: 7. The CDR3 loop spans 15 amino acids. Looked up from germline, CDR1 is LNHDA and CDR2 is SQIVND (reference sequence). The CDR3 reads CASSMGGSAHNEQFF. Here the CDR3 DNA reads TGTGCCAGTAGTATGGGCGGGAGCGCGCACAATGAGCAGTTCTTC. The whole variable domain, filled in from reference TRBV19 and TRBJ2-1, reads DGGITQSPKYLFRKEGQNVTLSCEQNLNHDAMYWYRQDPGQGLRLIYYSQIVNDFQKGDIAEGYSVSREKKESFPLTVTSAQKNPTAFYLCASSMGGSAHNEQFFGPGTRLTVL.

The rearrangement joins TRBV6-6 to TRBJ1-4; 7 nucleotides match TRBD1. V was pared by 2 bases and J by 4 bases, with 4 bases of the junction left unmatched. This CDR3 contains 15 residues. Germline CDR1 MNHNY, CDR2 SVGAGI (reference sequence). The CDR3 bases are TGTGCCAGCAGTTACGTCCAGGGGGGTAATGAAAAACTGTTTTTT. This gives the protein CASSYVQGGNEKLFF.

In its sample, this clone was seen once. The V and J genes are TRBV6-4 and TRBJ1-2; 8 bases match TRBD1. After removal of 0 bases from V and 8 bases from J, the junction contained 8 bases not matched to a gene. The CDR3 runs 15 residues. CDR1 and CDR2 (germline): MRHNA, SNTAGT. CDR3 amino acids: CASSDSSQGARGYTF. Written as DNA, the CDR3 is TGTGCCAGCAGTGACTCTAGCCAGGGGGCGCGAGGCTACACCTTC.

This chain connects TRBV10-3 to TRBJ1-2; the match to TRBD1 covers 8 bases. CDR1 and CDR2 from the germline V gene are ENHRY and SYGVKD. V trimming: 6 bases; J trimming: 2 bases; junction bases outside the gene matches: 5. CDR3 length equals 14 residues. The CDR3 DNA is TGTGCCATCAGAGGGACAGGCAACAACTATGGCTACACCTTC. Translating it yields CAIRGTGNNYGYTF.

The J gene is TRBJ2-7, the V gene TRBV11-2; no definite D call. This CDR3 contains 14 residues. Per germline, CDR1 SGHAT and CDR2 FQNNGV. V shed 2 bases and J shed 6 bases, with 14 bases lying between them. Here the CDR3 reads CASSLRMEQSEQYF. The CDR3 nucleotides read TGTGCCAGCAGCTTAAGGATGGAACAGTCCGAGCAGTACTTC.

The chain's CDR3 is CASRTSGYTF. CDR3 sequence (DNA): TGTGCCAGCAGAACTAGCGGCTACACCTTC. The V and J genes are TRBV6-5 and TRBJ1-2; D remains ambiguous. Germline CDR1 and CDR2: MNHEY and SVGAGI. The V and J ends lost 6 bases and 8 bases respectively, with 7 bases between them. CDR3 size: 10 residues.

The V call is TRBV11-2, the J call TRBJ2-5, with TRBD1 matching over 7 bases. This CDR3 has 14 amino acids. Per germline, CDR1 SGHAT and CDR2 FQNNGV. The J segment lost 0 bases and the V segment lost 5 bases, leaving 3 bases of the junction unmatched. CDR3 loop: CASSGQAYQETQYF. CDR3 bases: TGTGCCAGCAGCGGACAGGCCTACCAAGAGACCCAGTACTTC.

The chain carries TRBV7-9 and TRBJ1-2; 9 bases map to TRBD1. V was clipped by 5 bases and J by 2 bases; unmatched bases: 9. The CDR3 extends over 16 amino acids. Germline V gene lookup returns CDR1 SEHNR and CDR2 FQNEAQ (reference sequence). CDR3 region: CASSPRTGVRNYGYTF. CDR3 coding DNA: TGTGCCAGCAGCCCCCGGACAGGGGTGCGGAACTATGGCTACACCTTC.

The chain joins TRBV4-3 to TRBJ2-3, with 12 bases aligning to TRBD2. Per germline, CDR1 LGHNA and CDR2 YSLEER. The CDR3 runs 15 residues. V was pared by 3 bases and J by 8 bases, with 6 bases of the junction left unmatched. CDR3 protein: CASSQGTSGLGTQYF. The CDR3 DNA is TGCGCCAGCAGCCAGGGGACTAGCGGGCTCGGTACGCAGTATTTT.

V is TRBV30 and J is TRBJ2-5; D perhaps matches TRBD2 (6 bases). Germline CDR1 reads GTSNPN; CDR2 reads SVGIG (reference sequence). V lost 0 bases and J lost 5, with 13 bases in between. This CDR3 has 14 residues. In nucleotides, the CDR3 is TGTGCCTGGAGTGTACACACTAGCAAGGAGACCCAGTACTTC. Translating gives CAWSVHTSKETQYF.

The rearrangement joins TRBV9 to TRBJ2-3; 8 bases are shared with TRBD2. Germline CDR1 is SGDLS and CDR2 is YYNGEE. The CDR3 spans 17 residues. The V segment lost 3 bases and the J segment 4 bases; nucleotides outside the gene matches: 13. For the CDR3, the DNA is TGTGCCAGCAGCGCCCTAACCGCGGCGGGAGGCCCAGATACGCAGTATTTT. It yields the protein CASSALTAAGGPDTQYF.

The rearrangement links TRBV2 to TRBJ2-7, with D hard to call. The germline V gene encodes CDR1 SNHLY and CDR2 FYNNEI. The CDR3 runs 13 residues. V lost 4 bases to trimming and J lost 6 bases, with 13 bases between them. CDR3 region: CASSGTSRGEQYF. The DNA of the CDR3 is TGTGCCAGCAGTGGAACCAGCCGCGGCGAGCAGTACTTC.

This clone was seen once. The chain uses TRBV18 and TRBJ2-3; weak D call: TRBD1 (6 bases). The germline V and J ends were trimmed by 2 bases and 0 bases, with 15 bases remaining between them. Germline CDR1 is KGHSH and CDR2 is LQKENI. The CDR3 sequence is 17 residues long. The CDR3, as DNA: TGTGCCAGCTCACCAACCGGGACAACAACTAGCACAGATACGCAGTATTTT. The encoded protein is CASSPTGTTTSTDTQYF.

The J gene is TRBJ2-5, the V gene TRBV7-2; D possibly matches TRBD1 or TRBD2 (5 bases each). The CDR3 is made up of 14 amino acids. The V end was cut by 5 bases, the J end by 5 bases, with 15 bases between. Looked up from germline, CDR1 is SGHTA and CDR2 is FQGNSA. CDR3 protein: CASSPGDVGETQYF. The DNA of the CDR3 is TGTGCCAGCAGCCCCGGGGACGTCGGCGAGACCCAGTACTTC.

This chain uses TRBV9 with TRBJ2-7, with no clear D. Germline V gene lookup returns CDR1 SGDLS and CDR2 YYNGEE. CDR3 length equals 14 residues. With 0 bases removed from V and 0 bases from J, the gap between germline ends came to 7 bases. The CDR3 DNA is TGTGCCAGCAGCGTAGATATCCCCTCCTACGAGCAGTACTTC. Translated: CASSVDIPSYEQYF.